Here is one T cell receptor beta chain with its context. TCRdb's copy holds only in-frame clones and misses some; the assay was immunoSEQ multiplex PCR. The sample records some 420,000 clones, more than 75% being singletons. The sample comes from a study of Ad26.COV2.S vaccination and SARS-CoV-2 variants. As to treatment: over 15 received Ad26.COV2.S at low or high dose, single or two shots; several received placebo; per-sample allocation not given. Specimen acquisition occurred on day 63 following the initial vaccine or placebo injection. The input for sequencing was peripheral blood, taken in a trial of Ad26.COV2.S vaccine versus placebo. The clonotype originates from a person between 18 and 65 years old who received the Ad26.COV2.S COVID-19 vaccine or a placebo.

The CDR3 region is CASSLTAGTNYGYTF. The CDR3 region has the DNA TGCGCCAGCAGCTTGACAGCGGGTACCAACTATGGCTACACCTTC. V and J are TRBV5-1 and TRBJ1-2; D is ambiguous. Germline CDR1 reads SGHRS; CDR2 reads YFSETQ. The V gene lost 1 base and the J gene lost 2 bases, with 12 bases spanning the gap. This CDR3 contains 15 residues.